The 23 T cell receptor beta chains in this list originate from one sample, sequenced in a study of technical replicates of blood from a handful of donors. TCRdb's copy holds only in-frame clones and misses some; the assay was immunoSEQ multiplex PCR. The sample gives tens of thousands of clones, 85% to 95% of which show up once; around 0.26% is in the top ten. Sequencing used T cells isolated from PBMCs. The receptors shown here come from a human donor in good health.

This chain connects TRBV19 to TRBJ1-2, with TRBD1 matching 10 bases. The CDR3 consists of 13 residues. CDR1 LNHDA and CDR2 SQIVND come from the germline V gene (reference sequence). Trimming cost V 8 bases and J 5 bases; bases outside gene matches: 5. The CDR3 DNA is TGTGCCAGTGCCGGGACAGGGGAATATGGCTACACCTTC. It codes for CASAGTGEYGYTF.

This chain connects TRBV5-4 to TRBJ1-2, with TRBD1 identical over 8 bases. CDR3 length equals 13 residues. J lost 8 bases, V lost 5 bases, and 8 bases had no gene match. Germline V gene data show CDR1 as SGHNT and CDR2 as YYREEE (reference sequence). The chain's CDR3 is CASRGTGLYGYTF. The DNA of the CDR3 is TGTGCCAGCAGAGGGACAGGCTTGTACGGCTACACCTTC.

The J gene is TRBJ2-1, the V gene TRBV5-4; D is ambiguous. The CDR3 contains 13 residues. Germline assignment: CDR1 SGHNT and CDR2 YYREEE (reference sequence). Trimming shortened V by 3 bases and J by 6 bases, and 10 bases separated the two germline ends. The CDR3 nucleotides read TGTGCCAGCAGCTCCGGAGTGGGCAATGAGCAGTTCTTC. Residues: CASSSGVGNEQFF. Variable domain in full (rest from reference TRBV5-4 and TRBJ2-1): ETGVTQSPTHLIKTRGQQVTLRCSSQSGHNTVSWYQQALGQGPQFIFQYYREEENGRGNFPPRFSGLQFPNYSSELNVNALELDDSALYLCASSSGVGNEQFFGPGTRLTVL.

V gene TRBV7-9 combines with J gene TRBJ2-7; no firm D call. V shed 5 bases and J shed 5 bases, with 7 bases lying between them. Per germline, CDR1 SEHNR and CDR2 FQNEAQ (reference sequence). The CDR3 is 11 residues long. The chain's CDR3 is CASSESDEQYF. The CDR3 nucleotides are TGTGCCAGCAGCGAATCGGACGAGCAGTACTTC.

The chain links TRBV28 to TRBJ2-7; D gene uncertain. Germline V CDR1 and CDR2: MDHEN, SYDVKM. Trimming removed 6 bases from V and 6 bases from J, with 12 bases in between. This CDR3 is 12 amino acids long. Here the CDR3 DNA reads TGTGCCAGCAGCAGAATAACGTCCGAGCAGTACTTC. Amino acids: CASSRITSEQYF.

The chain is built from TRBV6-5 and TRBJ2-1; D unresolved. V lost 6 bases and J 6 bases, leaving 15 bases between the germline ends. There are 14 residues in the CDR3. Germline V gene data show CDR1 as MNHEY and CDR2 as SVGAGI. CDR3: CASRLTSSVNEQFF. The DNA of the CDR3 is TGTGCCAGCAGGTTAACATCATCCGTCAATGAGCAGTTCTTC.

The chain is built from TRBV27 and TRBJ2-7; TRBD2 aligns across 7 bases. Germline V gene data show CDR1 as MNHEY and CDR2 as SMNVEV (reference sequence). V lost 2 bases to trimming and J lost 3 bases; unmatched junction nucleotides: 7. The CDR3 covers 15 residues. CDR3 in DNA: TGTGCCAGCAGTTTAAAAGCGGGGACCCTCTACGAGCAGTACTTC. Residues: CASSLKAGTLYEQYF.

V is TRBV9 and J is TRBJ1-6; D is unclear. CDR1 and CDR2 (germline): SGDLS, YYNGEE. Trimming cost V 0 bases and J 10 bases, with 14 bases left between them. The CDR3 covers 15 residues. CDR3 sequence (DNA): TGTGCCAGCAGCGTAGATATAGGAGGTGGGTCACCCCTCCACTTT. Its translation: CASSVDIGGGSPLHF.

The chain employs TRBV5-4 and TRBJ2-7; 11 positions agree with TRBD1. The CDR3 is 15 amino acids. Trimming cost V 5 bases and J 3 bases; bases outside gene matches: 7. Germline V CDR1 and CDR2: SGHNT, YYREEE (reference sequence). The CDR3 region is CASSRGQGGDYEQYF. As DNA, the CDR3 is TGTGCCAGCAGTAGGGGACAGGGGGGGGACTACGAGCAGTACTTC.

This clone was observed a few times. The chain carries TRBV9 and TRBJ1-1; D unclear. The V end lost 0 bases, the J end lost 10 bases, and 10 bases lay between the germline ends. This CDR3 contains 12 residues. Germline V lookup: CDR1 SGDLS, CDR2 YYNGEE. The CDR3: CASSVGTSGAFF. CDR3 bases: TGTGCCAGCAGCGTAGGTACAAGTGGAGCTTTCTTT.

V usage is TRBV4-2 and J usage is TRBJ2-7, with TRBD2 matching 10 bases. Per germline, CDR1 LGHNA and CDR2 YNFKEQ. The CDR3 runs 16 residues. Trimming took 0 bases from V and 4 from J; bases not matched to a gene: 6. The CDR3: CASSQDQTSGWYEQYF. The CDR3 region has the DNA TGTGCCAGCAGCCAAGATCAGACTAGCGGGTGGTACGAGCAGTACTTC.

The J gene is TRBJ2-7, the V gene TRBV11-2, with D possibly matching TRBD2 (5 bases). The length of the CDR3 is 16 residues. Germline values: CDR1 SGHAT, CDR2 FQNNGV. V lost 3 bases and J lost 2, with 17 bases in between. The CDR3 region has the DNA TGTGCCAGCAGCTTTCCGGTACAGCGGTCTACCTACGAGCAGTACTTC. Translating gives CASSFPVQRSTYEQYF.

The table lists this clone with a few counts. The rearrangement links TRBV4-1 to TRBJ2-1, with 10 bases fitting TRBD2. The CDR3 length is 18 residues. CDR1 and CDR2 (germline): MGHRA, YSYEKL. After removal of 1 base from V and 8 bases from J, the junction contained 14 bases not matched to a gene. CDR3 in amino acids: CASSQGALKREGRHEQFF. CDR3 DNA sequence: TGCGCCAGCAGCCAAGGGGCACTAAAGCGGGAGGGCCGTCATGAGCAGTTCTTC.

J is TRBJ2-2 and V is TRBV6-5; D possibly corresponds to TRBD2 (7 bases). Germline assignment: CDR1 MNHEY and CDR2 SVGAGI. The V gene lost 11 bases and the J gene lost 1 base, with 14 bases spanning the gap. The CDR3 is made up of 14 amino acids. The CDR3 DNA sequence: TGTGCCGCGAAAGGGGGGGAGAACACCGGGGAGCTGTTTTTT. Translation gives CAAKGGENTGELFF.

V usage is TRBV4-1 and J usage is TRBJ1-4; D may be TRBD1 (5 bases). Per the germline V gene, CDR1 is MGHRA and CDR2 is YSYEKL. V lost 4 bases to trimming and J lost 6 bases, with 18 bases between them. The length of the CDR3 is 16 residues. The CDR3 DNA reads as TGCGCCAGCAGCCCGCGAGGCGGGGGTTCGGATGAAAAACTGTTTTTT. Its protein is CASSPRGGGSDEKLFF.

The chain is built from TRBV10-3 and TRBJ1-1; a possible D gene is TRBD1 (5 bases). Germline assignment: CDR1 ENHRY and CDR2 SYGVKD. The CDR3 contains 14 residues. V lost 8 bases to trimming and J lost 2 bases, with 15 bases between them. DNA for the CDR3: TGTGCCATCTCCGGGACTTTGGGAAACACTGAAGCTTTCTTT. This translates into CAISGTLGNTEAFF.

This clone has only one observation. This chain joins TRBV15 and TRBJ2-2; 10 bases are shared with TRBD2. The V gene end was trimmed by 5 bases and the J gene end by 5 bases; junction bases not matched to a gene: 2. This CDR3 region has 14 residues. Germline V gives CDR1 LNHNV, CDR2 YYDKDF (reference sequence). CDR3 in amino acids: CATSQTSGTGELFF. DNA of the CDR3: TGTGCCACCAGCCAGACTAGCGGGACCGGGGAGCTGTTTTTT. The variable domain in full, completed from reference TRBV15 and TRBJ2-2, reads DAMVIQNPRYQVTQFGKPVTLSCSQTLNHNVMYWYQQKSSQAPKLLFHYYDKDFNNEADTPDNFQSRRPNTSFCFLDIRSPGLGDTAMYLCATSQTSGTGELFFGEGSRLTVL.

The V gene is TRBV5-6, the J gene TRBJ2-5; D is possibly TRBD2 (5 bases). CDR3 length: 15 residues. V was shortened by 5 bases and J by 0 bases, with 14 bases between the two germline ends. The germline gives CDR1 SGHDT, CDR2 YYEEEE. The CDR3 reads CASSPSGWYQETQYF. The CDR3 bases are TGTGCCAGCAGTCCCAGCGGTTGGTACCAAGAGACCCAGTACTTC.

The chain combines TRBV2 with TRBJ2-7; TRBD2 agrees at 15 bases. The germline V gene encodes CDR1 SNHLY and CDR2 FYNNEI. The CDR3 runs 15 residues. V dropped 7 bases and J dropped 6; count of bases not matched to a gene: 7. CDR3 nucleotide sequence: TGTGCCAGCAAACGGACTAGCGGGAGGGCCTCCGAGCAGTACTTC. Protein: CASKRTSGRASEQYF.

The chain uses TRBV5-6 and TRBJ2-1, with D possibly being TRBD2 (6 bases). Per germline, CDR1 SGHDT and CDR2 YYEEEE. The CDR3 sequence is 14 residues long. With 4 bases removed from V and 7 bases from J, the gap between germline ends came to 15 bases. CDR3 coding DNA: TGTGCCAGCAGCGGAACCGGGACTCCTAATGAGCAGTTCTTC. Amino acids: CASSGTGTPNEQFF.

CDR3 coding DNA: TGTGCCAGTACCCCCCTGAGGGACAGGGGCAATCAGCCCCAGCATTTT. Its protein product is CASTPLRDRGNQPQHF. This chain connects TRBV19 to TRBJ1-5, with 9 nucleotides matching TRBD1. Germline-derived CDR1 and CDR2 are LNHDA and SQIVND (reference sequence). The J segment lost 2 bases and the V segment lost 7 bases, leaving 9 bases of the junction unmatched. The CDR3 sequence is 16 residues long.

The chain has TRBV5-1 and TRBJ1-1; 8 nucleotides align to TRBD1. This CDR3 contains 15 residues. Germline assignment: CDR1 SGHRS and CDR2 YFSETQ. V lost 3 bases and J lost 0; bases outside the gene matches: 4. In DNA, the CDR3 is TGCGCCAGCAGCTACGGACAGGGCATGAACACTGAAGCTTTCTTT. This sequence encodes CASSYGQGMNTEAFF.

The chain uses TRBV2 and TRBJ1-2; tentative D call: TRBD1 (6 bases). Germline assignment: CDR1 SNHLY and CDR2 FYNNEI. CDR3 length: 13 residues. The V and J ends lost 3 bases and 6 bases respectively, with 11 bases between them. CDR3 residues: CASSDSGGNGYTF. The CDR3 nucleotides are TGTGCCAGCAGTGATTCTGGGGGCAATGGCTACACCTTC.